These 4 T cell receptor beta chains were sequenced from one sample in a study of immune characterization of retroperitoneal liposarcoma. TCRdb itself ran the PCR reads through MiXCR, one entry per CDR3 protein. Of around 7,600 distinct CDR3 sequences detected, roughly 45% appear once; the ten largest clones hold 8% to 13%. The sample taken for sequencing was tumor tissue. Every receptor here comes from a male donor with retroperitoneal liposarcoma.

The rearrangement joins TRBV7-6 to TRBJ1-5, with a weak D call TRBD1 (6 bases). Trimming took off 5 bases at V and 7 bases at J, with 12 bases between the two ends. Germline V CDR1 and CDR2: SGHVS, FNYEAQ. CDR3 length: 13 amino acids. Written as DNA, the CDR3 is TGTGCCAGCAGCCAGAACAGGGTACAGCCCCAGCATTTT. As protein: CASSQNRVQPQHF.

Points on this clonotype: A much larger clone differs from this one at a single base, so this may be a read error. The CDR3 region is CASTETSYPYEQFF. The CDR3 nucleotides read TGTGCCAGCACCGAGACTAGCTACCCCTACGAGCAGTTCTTC. V usage is TRBV6-1 and J usage is TRBJ2-1; 7 nucleotides align to TRBD2. Germline V lookup: CDR1 MNHNS, CDR2 SASEGT. The CDR3 covers 14 residues. The J segment lost 10 bases and the V segment lost 7 bases, leaving 13 bases of the junction unmatched.

This chain links TRBV11-3 with TRBJ2-1; no definite D call. This CDR3 is built from 14 residues. The V end was cut by 0 bases, the J end by 10 bases, with 13 bases between. Germline CDR1 SGHNT, CDR2 YENEEA. CDR3 DNA sequence: TGTGCCAGCAGCTTAGATGATAACTTCGACGAGCAGTTCTTC. Translating it yields CASSLDDNFDEQFF.

The chain links TRBV6-1 to TRBJ1-1; no firm D call. Trimming pared 2 bases from V and 8 bases from J, leaving 18 bases between. The CDR3 contains 15 residues. Germline CDR1 MNHNS, CDR2 SASEGT. In DNA, the CDR3 is TGTGCCAGCAGTGAAAGTCAGGTGGGAGCCTTAGAAGCTTTCTTT. It specifies CASSESQVGALEAFF.